These T cell receptor beta chains were read from a single sample in a study of blood T cells in healthy people across ages. TCRdb ran MiXCR on the 5' RACE reads and lists one entry per CDR3 protein. Seen here are 1 million or so distinct CDR3 sequences, about 23% observed once, and the top ten hold about 0.72%. These data were likewise used in another study, on T cells of mothers and their children.

The specimen sequenced was blood. These receptor sequences come from a girl aged 2 to 9 in good health. Each CDR3 is given with its conserved first and last residue. A D gene is named only where the DNA matches it firmly. Rows give clone size only sometimes, using once, few, many, or a class for an expanded clone.

- | TRBJ1-2 | TRBV4-1 | - | CASSQDGSQTDYGYTF | TGCGCCAGCAGCCAAGATGGATCGCAGACGGACTATGGCTACACCTTC
- | TRBJ2-5 | TRBV13 | - | CASRLDSEETQYF | TGTGCCAGCAGACTAGATTCCGAAGAGACCCAGTACTTC
- | TRBJ2-4 | TRBV7-2 | - | CASEFAGQGKNIQYF | TGTGCCAGCGAGTTTGCGGGGCAGGGTAAAAACATTCAGTACTTC
- | TRBJ2-5 | TRBV4-1 | few | CASSQFYRETQYF | TGCGCCAGCAGCCAATTTTACAGGGAGACCCAGTACTTC
TRBD1 | TRBJ1-2 | TRBV7-2 | many | CASSPTGEGYTF | TGTGCCAGCAGCCCTACAGGGGAGGGCTACACCTTC
- | TRBJ2-1 | TRBV7-9 | - | CASSHEGTSPSSEQFF | TGTGCCAGCAGTCACGAGGGAACTTCTCCGAGCAGTGAGCAGTTCTTC
- | TRBJ2-7 | TRBV13 | - | CASKQGYEQYF | TGTGCCAGCAAACAGGGATACGAGCAGTACTTC
- | TRBJ2-5 | TRBV20-1 | - | CSASAGAFGGGETQYF | TGCAGTGCTAGCGCGGGGGCGTTCGGTGGGGGAGAGACCCAGTACTTC
- | TRBJ2-7 | TRBV4-3 | - | CASSQVLVGEQYF | TGCGCCAGCAGCCAAGTCTTGGTTGGCGAGCAGTACTTC
- | TRBJ2-7 | TRBV7-9 | - | CASSLAMGANSYEQYF | TGTGCCAGCAGCTTAGCGATGGGGGCGAACTCCTACGAGCAGTACTTC
- | TRBJ1-4 | TRBV29-1 | - | CSVRHGNEKLFF | TGCAGCGTACGACACGGTAATGAAAAACTGTTTTTT
- | TRBJ2-7 | TRBV7-9 | many | CASSLGYYEQYF | TGTGCCAGCAGTCTCGGATACTACGAGCAGTACTTC
- | TRBJ2-7 | TRBV4-1 | few | CASSQAAGRSYEQYF | TGCGCCAGCAGCCAGGCTGCGGGACGAAGCTACGAGCAGTACTTC
- | TRBJ1-1 | TRBV5-1 | - | CASSFGWGRGREKTEAFF | TGCGCCAGCAGCTTCGGGTGGGGCAGGGGAAGGGAGAAAACTGAAGCTTTCTTT
- | TRBJ1-2 | TRBV12-3/TRBV12-4 | - | CASSRVEGYGYTF | TGTGCCAGCAGCCGGGTTGAGGGGTATGGCTACACCTTC
- | TRBJ1-6 | TRBV7-9 | few | CASSEMGQVNNSPLHF | TGTGCCAGCAGCGAAATGGGGCAGGTGAATAATTCACCCCTCCACTTT
- | TRBJ2-7 | TRBV21-1 | few | CASSIRDSPSWVSYEQYF | TGTGCCAGCAGCATCCGGGACAGTCCTTCTTGGGTATCCTACGAGCAGTACTTC
- | TRBJ2-3 | TRBV15 | - | CATSRDHVSNRDTQYF | TGTGCCACCAGCAGAGATCACGTTAGCAACAGGGATACGCAGTATTTT
- | TRBJ2-5 | TRBV12-3/TRBV12-4 | few | CASSGDSSETQYF | TGTGCCAGCAGTGGGGACTCCTCGGAGACCCAGTACTTC
TRBD1 | TRBJ1-1 | TRBV29-1 | - | CSAGKGADTEAFF | TGCAGCGCTGGGAAGGGGGCAGACACTGAAGCTTTCTTT
- | TRBJ1-3 | TRBV6-1 | few | CASKRPGIAGNTIYF | TGTGCCAGCAAACGTCCGGGGATAGCTGGAAACACCATATATTTT
TRBD1 | TRBJ2-2 | TRBV3-1 | - | CASSPHEGQGSNTGELFF | TGTGCCAGCAGCCCGCACGAAGGACAGGGGTCCAACACCGGGGAGCTGTTTTTT
- | TRBJ2-3 | TRBV28 | few | CASSFPLEGNTDTQYF | TGTGCCAGCAGTTTCCCCCTCGAGGGGAACACAGATACGCAGTATTTT
TRBD2 | TRBJ2-5 | TRBV29-1 | - | CSSPESGGETQYF | TGCAGCTCCCCGGAGAGCGGGGGAGAGACCCAGTACTTC
- | TRBJ2-1 | TRBV29-1 | - | CSVAHPSNNEQFF | TGCAGCGTAGCTCATCCCAGTAACAATGAGCAGTTCTTC
- | TRBJ2-1 | TRBV7-9 | once | CASSLQRDNEQFF | TGTGCCAGCAGCCTACAACGCGACAATGAGCAGTTCTTC
- | TRBJ2-4 | TRBV4-1 | few | CASSPPGEDIQYF | TGCGCCAGCAGCCCCCCGGGAGAGGACATTCAGTACTTC
TRBD2 | TRBJ2-5 | TRBV28 | - | CASSSETSGIRGAQYF | TGTGCCAGCAGTTCCGAGACTAGCGGGATCCGCGGGGCCCAGTACTTC
TRBD2 | TRBJ2-7 | TRBV20-1 | - | CSASIPLAGDYEQYF | TGCAGTGCTAGCATCCCCCTAGCGGGAGACTACGAGCAGTACTTC
- | TRBJ2-5 | TRBV4-2 | - | CASSQDGGPQETQYF | TGTGCCAGCAGCCAAGACGGGGGGCCACAAGAGACCCAGTACTTC
- | TRBJ1-1 | TRBV29-1 | - | CSVEDGVEAFF | TGCAGCGTTGAAGACGGGGTTGAAGCTTTCTTT
TRBD1 | TRBJ1-6 | TRBV5-6 | - | CASSYPGQGFFHLHF | TGTGCCAGCAGCTACCCGGGACAGGGTTTCTTTCACCTCCACTTT
- | TRBJ1-6 | TRBV21-1 | few | CASCVSGTGHNSPLHF | TGTGCCAGCTGTGTATCAGGGACAGGGCATAATTCACCCCTCCACTTT
- | TRBJ2-7 | TRBV20-1 | - | CSARWTASYEQYF | TGCAGTGCTAGATGGACGGCGAGCTACGAGCAGTACTTC
- | TRBJ2-7 | TRBV27 | - | CASIWVYEQYF | TGTGCCAGCATCTGGGTCTACGAGCAGTACTTC
- | TRBJ1-4 | TRBV20-1 | few | CSASPIRGGEKLFF | TGCAGTGCTAGCCCTATCCGGGGAGGGGAAAAACTGTTTTTT
TRBD1 | TRBJ2-7 | TRBV29-1 | few | CSVAGTVTYEQYF | TGCAGCGTGGCCGGGACAGTGACCTACGAGCAGTACTTC
- | TRBJ2-1 | TRBV4-1 | few | CASSQISGNEQFF | TGCGCCAGCAGCCAAATCTCGGGGAATGAGCAGTTCTTC
- | TRBJ1-1 | TRBV4-1 | few | CASSQVLFWGNTEAFF | TGCGCCAGCAGCCAAGTCCTATTCTGGGGGAACACTGAAGCTTTCTTT
- | TRBJ2-3 | TRBV29-1 | few | CSVRRSSTDTQYF | TGCAGCGTTCGGCGGAGTAGCACAGATACGCAGTATTTT
- | TRBJ1-1 | TRBV5-1 | few | CASSLEGPAEAFF | TGCGCCAGCAGCTTGGAGGGTCCAGCTGAAGCTTTCTTT
TRBD1 | TRBJ2-1 | TRBV6-1 | - | CASRLTGGANNEQFF | TGTGCCAGCAGACTGACAGGGGGCGCGAACAATGAGCAGTTCTTC
- | TRBJ1-2 | TRBV27 | few | CASRISPGNYGYTF | TGTGCCAGCAGAATTTCCCCGGGGAACTATGGCTACACCTTC
- | TRBJ2-1 | TRBV6-5 | - | CASSNVNEQFF | TGTGCCAGCAGCAACGTCAATGAGCAGTTCTTC
TRBD2 | TRBJ2-3 | TRBV7-3 | many | CASSQTSGRWDTQYF | TGTGCCAGCAGCCAGACTAGCGGGAGGTGGGATACGCAGTATTTT
- | TRBJ2-5 | TRBV25-1 | - | CASSEGDVGYQETQYF | TGTGCCAGCAGTGAAGGCGACGTCGGATACCAAGAGACCCAGTACTTC
- | TRBJ1-4 | TRBV4-2 | few | CASSHWWFFRNEKLFF | TGTGCCAGCAGCCATTGGTGGTTTTTCCGGAATGAAAAACTGTTTTTT
- | TRBJ2-7 | TRBV6-6 | - | CASSTDTVGSYEQYF | TGTGCCAGCAGTACCGACACCGTCGGCTCCTACGAGCAGTACTTC
- | TRBJ1-1 | TRBV20-1 | few | CSASGRDEAFF | TGCAGTGCTAGTGGCAGAGATGAAGCTTTCTTT
- | TRBJ2-7 | TRBV11-3 | - | CASSSNTGADFTPWQYF | TGTGCCAGCAGCTCTAACACCGGGGCAGACTTCACCCCATGGCAGTACTTC
TRBD1 | TRBJ2-7 | TRBV12-3/TRBV12-4 | few | CASSIGTGAYEQYF | TGTGCCAGCAGTATCGGGACAGGCGCCTACGAGCAGTACTTC
- | TRBJ2-7 | TRBV7-9 | - | CATRVGSYEQYF | TGTGCCACCCGCGTGGGCAGCTACGAGCAGTACTTC
- | TRBJ2-1 | TRBV4-1 | - | CASSQDGFWRDGEQFF | TGCGCCAGCAGCCAAGATGGTTTTTGGAGGGATGGTGAGCAGTTCTTC